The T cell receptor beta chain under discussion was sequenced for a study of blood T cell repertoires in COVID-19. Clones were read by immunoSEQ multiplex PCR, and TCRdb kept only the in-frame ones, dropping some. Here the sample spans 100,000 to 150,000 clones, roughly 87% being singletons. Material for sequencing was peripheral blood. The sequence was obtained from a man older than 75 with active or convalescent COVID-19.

Written as DNA, the CDR3 is TGTGCCAGCAGCTTAGTATCGGTGGCCGGGGAGCTGTTTTTT. This encodes CASSLVSVAGELFF. The J gene is TRBJ2-2, the V gene TRBV11-3; no reliable D call. The CDR3 has 14 residues. The V gene lost 1 base and the J gene lost 6 bases, with 9 bases spanning the gap. Per the germline V gene, CDR1 is SGHNT and CDR2 is YENEEA.